Listed below are T cell receptor beta chains from one sample, sequenced in a study of T cell responses to AZD1222 COVID-19 vaccine. Sequencing used immunoSEQ multiplex PCR; TCRdb keeps in-frame clones, though not all of them. The sample holds 85,000 to 130,000 clones, over 90% seen once. The source material was peripheral blood, sampled on day 0 of AZD1222 vaccination. The receptor source for this set is an adult in good health. The CDR3 runs from the conserved cysteine through the conserved F or W. The D gene is left open where the match is weak. Size values are once, few and many counts, or a class for expanded clones, and some rows have none.

d_call: NA; v_call: TRBV19; clone_size: once; j_call: TRBJ1-2; cdr3_aa: CASSILRTAGLTYGYTF; cdr3_nt: TGTGCCAGTAGTATACTCCGAACGGCGGGACTGACCTATGGCTACACCTTC
d_call: NA; v_call: TRBV6-6; clone_size: NA; j_call: TRBJ2-1; cdr3_aa: CASSYSTYSRDNEQFF; cdr3_nt: TGTGCCAGCAGTTACTCGACGTATAGCCGGGACAATGAGCAGTTCTTC
d_call: NA; v_call: TRBV28; clone_size: NA; j_call: TRBJ2-1; cdr3_aa: CASSPQGAGEINEQFF; cdr3_nt: TGTGCCAGCAGTCCCCAGGGGGCGGGAGAAATAAATGAGCAGTTCTTC
d_call: NA; v_call: TRBV13; clone_size: NA; j_call: TRBJ1-1; cdr3_aa: CASRGTGGIGEAFF; cdr3_nt: TGTGCCAGCAGGGGGACCGGAGGAATCGGTGAAGCTTTCTTT
d_call: TRBD2; v_call: TRBV29-1; clone_size: NA; j_call: TRBJ2-3; cdr3_aa: CSVTGTSGSRDTQYF; cdr3_nt: TGCAGCGTTACGGGGACTAGCGGGAGTAGGGATACGCAGTATTTT
d_call: NA; v_call: TRBV10-3; clone_size: NA; j_call: TRBJ2-5; cdr3_aa: CATGTGGTSFETQYF; cdr3_nt: TGTGCCACCGGCACAGGCGGGACCAGCTTTGAGACCCAGTACTTC
d_call: NA; v_call: TRBV30; clone_size: few; j_call: TRBJ1-6; cdr3_aa: CAWTELYNSPLHF; cdr3_nt: TGTGCCTGGACCGAGCTATATAATTCACCCCTCCACTTT
d_call: NA; v_call: TRBV5-4; clone_size: NA; j_call: TRBJ2-5; cdr3_aa: CASSPGGGQETQYF; cdr3_nt: TGTGCCAGCAGCCCCGGGGGCGGCCAAGAGACCCAGTACTTC
d_call: TRBD2; v_call: TRBV28; clone_size: NA; j_call: TRBJ2-1; cdr3_aa: CASSFGTIGMYNEQFF; cdr3_nt: TGTGCCAGCAGTTTCGGGACTATTGGAATGTACAATGAGCAGTTCTTC
d_call: NA; v_call: TRBV12-3/TRBV12-4; clone_size: NA; j_call: TRBJ2-2; cdr3_aa: CATSYTGELFF; cdr3_nt: TGTGCCACCTCATACACCGGGGAGCTGTTTTTT
d_call: TRBD1; v_call: TRBV5-1; clone_size: NA; j_call: TRBJ2-7; cdr3_aa: CASSQHSGQLNEQYF; cdr3_nt: TGCGCCAGCAGCCAGCACTCGGGACAGTTGAACGAGCAGTACTTC
d_call: NA; v_call: TRBV19; clone_size: NA; j_call: TRBJ1-5; cdr3_aa: CASSKLPTGNQPQHF; cdr3_nt: TGTGCCAGTAGTAAGTTGCCCACAGGGAATCAGCCCCAGCATTTT
d_call: NA; v_call: TRBV5-1; clone_size: NA; j_call: TRBJ2-5; cdr3_aa: CASSSQGRETQYF; cdr3_nt: TGCGCCAGCAGCTCGCAGGGCCGTGAGACCCAGTACTTC
d_call: NA; v_call: TRBV7-2; clone_size: NA; j_call: TRBJ1-5; cdr3_aa: CASSVGGLGSQPQHF; cdr3_nt: TGTGCCAGCAGCGTGGGTGGTTTGGGGAGTCAGCCCCAGCATTTT
d_call: TRBD2; v_call: TRBV10-3; clone_size: NA; j_call: TRBJ2-3; cdr3_aa: CAIALAGGEGTQYF; cdr3_nt: TGTGCCATCGCTCTAGCGGGAGGTGAGGGTACGCAGTATTTT
d_call: NA; v_call: TRBV6-6; clone_size: NA; j_call: TRBJ1-2; cdr3_aa: CASSPQRTQQDYGYTF; cdr3_nt: TGTGCCAGCAGTCCTCAAAGGACCCAGCAGGACTATGGCTACACCTTC
d_call: NA; v_call: TRBV15; clone_size: NA; j_call: TRBJ1-2; cdr3_aa: CATSVGGTQSNYGYTF; cdr3_nt: TGTGCCACCAGCGTCGGCGGGACGCAATCTAACTATGGCTACACCTTC
d_call: NA; v_call: TRBV30; clone_size: NA; j_call: TRBJ1-1; cdr3_aa: CAWSRQGGTEAFF; cdr3_nt: TGTGCCTGGAGTCGGCAGGGTGGCACTGAAGCTTTCTTT
d_call: NA; v_call: TRBV7-9; clone_size: NA; j_call: TRBJ2-5; cdr3_aa: CASSSSGETQYF; cdr3_nt: TGTGCCAGCAGCTCCAGCGGCGAGACCCAGTACTTC
d_call: NA; v_call: TRBV7-9; clone_size: once; j_call: TRBJ1-1; cdr3_aa: CASSSQGLSLRAFF; cdr3_nt: TGTGCCAGCAGCTCCCAGGGACTGTCACTGAGGGCTTTCTTT
d_call: TRBD2; v_call: TRBV28; clone_size: NA; j_call: TRBJ2-1; cdr3_aa: CASSTRTSGDNEQFF; cdr3_nt: TGTGCCAGCAGTACCCGGACTAGCGGGGACAATGAGCAGTTCTTC
d_call: NA; v_call: TRBV5-6; clone_size: NA; j_call: TRBJ1-1; cdr3_aa: CASSLARVDSLKAFF; cdr3_nt: TGTGCCAGCAGCTTGGCCCGAGTGGATTCGCTGAAAGCTTTCTTT
d_call: NA; v_call: TRBV19; clone_size: NA; j_call: TRBJ2-7; cdr3_aa: CASSRLGFEEQYF; cdr3_nt: TGTGCCAGTAGTAGACTAGGTTTCGAGGAGCAGTACTTC
d_call: NA; v_call: TRBV5-5; clone_size: once; j_call: TRBJ1-1; cdr3_aa: CASSRRGAMNTEAFF; cdr3_nt: TGTGCCAGCAGCCGGAGGGGAGCCATGAACACTGAAGCTTTCTTT
d_call: TRBD1; v_call: TRBV19; clone_size: NA; j_call: TRBJ1-5; cdr3_aa: CASSTWDRESGNQPQHF; cdr3_nt: TGTGCCAGTAGTACCTGGGACAGGGAGTCTGGCAATCAGCCCCAGCATTTT
d_call: TRBD2; v_call: TRBV10-3; clone_size: NA; j_call: TRBJ2-7; cdr3_aa: CATNGAGEAGYEQYF; cdr3_nt: TGTGCCACCAACGGAGCGGGTGAAGCGGGGTACGAGCAGTACTTC
d_call: NA; v_call: TRBV5-1; clone_size: NA; j_call: TRBJ2-2; cdr3_aa: CASQALRGPVTGELFF; cdr3_nt: TGCGCCAGTCAAGCCCTCAGGGGACCCGTCACCGGGGAGCTGTTTTTT
d_call: TRBD2; v_call: TRBV6-2/TRBV6-3; clone_size: NA; j_call: TRBJ2-1; cdr3_aa: CASSLAGGEGWDEQFF; cdr3_nt: TGTGCCAGCAGTTTAGCGGGAGGGGAGGGATGGGATGAGCAGTTCTTC
d_call: TRBD2; v_call: TRBV9; clone_size: NA; j_call: TRBJ2-2; cdr3_aa: CASSVTGGVLGELFF; cdr3_nt: TGTGCCAGCAGCGTGACGGGAGGGGTTCTCGGGGAGCTGTTTTTT
d_call: TRBD1; v_call: TRBV28; clone_size: NA; j_call: TRBJ1-1; cdr3_aa: CASSSWDRGNTEAFF; cdr3_nt: TGTGCCAGCAGTTCCTGGGACAGGGGGAACACTGAAGCTTTCTTT
d_call: NA; v_call: TRBV6-1; clone_size: NA; j_call: TRBJ1-2; cdr3_aa: CASSDLTGFMNGYTF; cdr3_nt: TGTGCCAGCAGTGACCTGACAGGATTCATGAACGGCTACACCTTC
d_call: NA; v_call: TRBV11-3; clone_size: NA; j_call: TRBJ2-3; cdr3_aa: CASSLTGRDTQYF; cdr3_nt: TGTGCCAGCAGTCTTACTGGCCGAGATACGCAGTATTTT
d_call: NA; v_call: TRBV28; clone_size: NA; j_call: TRBJ1-2; cdr3_aa: CATLVYNYGYTF; cdr3_nt: TGTGCCACCTTAGTTTACAACTATGGCTACACCTTC
d_call: TRBD2; v_call: TRBV5-6; clone_size: NA; j_call: TRBJ2-7; cdr3_aa: CASSPDLAGGPYEQYF; cdr3_nt: TGTGCCAGCAGCCCGGATCTGGCGGGAGGCCCCTACGAGCAGTACTTC
d_call: TRBD2; v_call: TRBV29-1; clone_size: NA; j_call: TRBJ2-7; cdr3_aa: CSVNGGYSYEQYF; cdr3_nt: TGCAGCGTGAACGGGGGGTACTCCTACGAGCAGTACTTC
d_call: NA; v_call: TRBV6-4; clone_size: NA; j_call: TRBJ1-1; cdr3_aa: CASTNGGEAFF; cdr3_nt: TGTGCCAGCACGAACGGGGGTGAAGCTTTCTTT
d_call: TRBD1; v_call: TRBV5-1; clone_size: NA; j_call: TRBJ2-2; cdr3_aa: CASSIQGHDGELFF; cdr3_nt: TGCGCCAGCAGCATACAGGGGCACGACGGGGAGCTGTTTTTT
d_call: NA; v_call: TRBV3-1/TRBV3-2; clone_size: NA; j_call: TRBJ1-2; cdr3_aa: CASSQDLQGLYGYTF; cdr3_nt: TGTGCCAGCAGCCAAGATTTGCAGGGCCTCTATGGCTACACCTTC
d_call: NA; v_call: TRBV3-1/TRBV3-2; clone_size: NA; j_call: TRBJ1-1; cdr3_aa: CASSQFGAEAFF; cdr3_nt: TGTGCCAGCAGCCAATTTGGCGCTGAAGCTTTCTTT
d_call: NA; v_call: TRBV7-9; clone_size: NA; j_call: TRBJ1-1; cdr3_aa: CASSFWGGSPEAFF; cdr3_nt: TGTGCCAGCAGCTTTTGGGGGGGGAGCCCTGAAGCTTTCTTT
d_call: NA; v_call: TRBV15; clone_size: NA; j_call: TRBJ1-5; cdr3_aa: CATSIAGHQPQHF; cdr3_nt: TGTGCCACCAGCATCGCGGGCCATCAGCCCCAGCATTTT
d_call: NA; v_call: TRBV7-2; clone_size: few; j_call: TRBJ2-3; cdr3_aa: CASSLAPWDTQYF; cdr3_nt: TGTGCCAGCAGCTTAGCCCCGTGGGATACGCAGTATTTT
d_call: NA; v_call: TRBV11-2; clone_size: NA; j_call: TRBJ2-7; cdr3_aa: CASSSLASSYEQYF; cdr3_nt: TGTGCCAGCAGCTCTCTAGCCTCTTCCTACGAGCAGTACTTC
d_call: NA; v_call: TRBV6-5; clone_size: NA; j_call: TRBJ2-7; cdr3_aa: CASSLAHSYEQYF; cdr3_nt: TGTGCCAGTTCTCTAGCGCACTCCTACGAGCAGTACTTC
d_call: NA; v_call: TRBV19; clone_size: NA; j_call: TRBJ1-3; cdr3_aa: CASSIGSGNTIYF; cdr3_nt: TGTGCCAGTAGTATTGGCTCTGGAAACACCATATATTTT
d_call: NA; v_call: TRBV15; clone_size: NA; j_call: TRBJ2-1; cdr3_aa: CATSSRWGARYNEQFF; cdr3_nt: TGTGCCACCAGCTCAAGATGGGGGGCACGATACAATGAGCAGTTCTTC